This entry lists 21 T cell receptor beta chains sequenced from one sample in a study of low-dose radiotherapy and immunotherapy resistance in tumors. Primers targeting TRAV and TRBV primed first-strand cDNA, covering alpha and beta chains. The PCR that amplified TCRs ran for about 20 cycles, relying on a constant-region primer and a V-primer adapter. MiXCR, applied by TCRdb to the reads, yields one record per CDR3 protein. The repertoire holds 14,000 to 15,000 distinct CDR3 sequences, with 40% to 60% as singletons. These receptors were taken from a human donor with advanced metastatic prostate, ovarian, gallbladder or colorectal cancer (not recorded which). This table probably holds off-target reads from a library built for another chain.

This clonotype appeared a few times. The chain joins TRBV5-1 to TRBJ2-5; D ambiguous. This CDR3 is built from 15 residues. Germline CDR1 SGHRS, CDR2 YFSETQ. Trimming stripped 4 bases from V and 1 base from J, with 14 bases between. The CDR3 protein is CASSLGSATQETQYF. The CDR3, as DNA: TGCGCCAGCAGCCTTGGTTCGGCGACCCAAGAGACCCAGTACTTC.

The chain employs TRBV5-1 and TRBJ2-1, with D uncertain. Per the germline V gene, CDR1 is SGHRS and CDR2 is YFSETQ. This CDR3 contains 14 residues. V was pared by 2 bases and J by 5 bases, with 11 bases between. CDR3 amino acids: CASSLGGFHNEQFF. CDR3 coding DNA: TGCGCCAGCAGCTTAGGTGGGTTCCACAATGAGCAGTTCTTC.

V and J are TRBV5-8 and TRBJ2-1; no clear D gene. The CDR3 extends over 16 amino acids. Germline V gene data show CDR1 as SGHTS and CDR2 as YDEGEE. V was trimmed by 4 bases and J by 1 base, leaving 15 bases between them. CDR3 residues: CASSPGAVGSYNEQFF. DNA of the CDR3: TGTGCCAGCAGCCCAGGCGCGGTGGGATCCTACAATGAGCAGTTCTTC.

V is TRBV19 and J is TRBJ2-5, with 9 bases identical to TRBD1. This CDR3 is built from 13 residues. Looked up from germline, CDR1 is LNHDA and CDR2 is SQIVND (reference sequence). Trimming at V came to 5 bases and at J to 5 bases, leaving 3 bases not matched to a gene. As DNA, the CDR3 is TGTGCCAGTAGTGTACAGGGGGCCGAGACCCAGTACTTC. It translates to CASSVQGAETQYF.

Only a few counts were recorded for this clonotype. This chain joins TRBV29-1 and TRBJ1-1, with a possible D match to TRBD1 (5 bases). The CDR3 runs 14 residues. Trimming cost V 6 bases and J 1 base, with 15 bases left between them. Germline V lookup: CDR1 SQVTM, CDR2 ANQGSEA. CDR3 residues: CSVPSRGTNTEAFF. The CDR3 DNA follows: TGCAGCGTCCCTTCGAGGGGAACGAACACTGAAGCTTTCTTT.

This clonotype is medium-sized within its sample. The chain carries TRBV5-6 and TRBJ1-5, with TRBD1 as a possible D gene (6 bases). V gave up 4 bases and J gave up 4 bases, with 15 bases separating them. This CDR3 region has 15 residues. Germline V gene lookup returns CDR1 SGHDT and CDR2 YYEEEE. CDR3 sequence: CASSLGGQLNQPQHF. CDR3 DNA sequence: TGTGCCAGCAGCCTGGGGGGCCAGTTAAATCAGCCCCAGCATTTT. The complete variable domain, with remaining parts taken from reference TRBV5-6 and TRBJ1-5, reads DAGVTQSPTHLIKTRGQQVTLRCSPKSGHDTVSWYQQALGQGPQFIFQYYEEEERQRGNFPDRFSGHQFPNYSSELNVNALLLGDSALYLCASSLGGQLNQPQHFGDGTRLSIL.

V is TRBV5-5 and J is TRBJ1-5; D possibly corresponds to TRBD1 (5 bases). Germline V gene lookup returns CDR1 SGHKS and CDR2 YYEKEE (reference sequence). This CDR3 comprises 18 residues. Trimming cost V 1 base and J 1 base, with 18 bases left between them. This chain's CDR3 is CASSLTAGIRKSNQPQHF. The DNA for the CDR3 is TGTGCCAGCAGCTTGACGGCAGGGATTCGCAAAAGCAATCAGCCCCAGCATTTT.

This sequence joins TRBV20-1 and TRBJ2-4; D remains unclear. Germline CDR1 and CDR2: DFQATT and SNEGSKA (reference sequence). V was shortened by 3 bases and J by 2 bases, with 8 bases between the two germline ends. The CDR3 is 13 residues long. The CDR3 region has the DNA TGCAGTGCTAGCCCTGGATCCAAAAACATTCAGTACTTC. This sequence encodes CSASPGSKNIQYF.

The V and J genes are TRBV6-1 and TRBJ2-1; 9 bases line up with TRBD2. Germline trimming cut 6 bases from V and 9 bases from J; bases unmatched to any gene: 6. CDR3 length: 13 residues. The germline V gene encodes CDR1 MNHNS and CDR2 SASEGT. CDR3 sequence reads: CASRGLAGGEQFF. The CDR3 DNA follows: TGTGCCAGCAGGGGACTAGCTGGGGGTGAGCAGTTCTTC.

The chain joins TRBV7-6 to TRBJ2-1, with 7 bases matching TRBD2. This CDR3 has 17 residues. From germline, CDR1 is SGHVS and CDR2 FNYEAQ. Trimming cost V 8 bases and J 6 bases; bases outside gene matches: 19. CDR3 sequence reads: CASAPQPFGGGSNEQFF. The CDR3, as DNA: TGTGCCAGCGCACCCCAGCCCTTCGGCGGGGGTTCCAATGAGCAGTTCTTC.

This sequence joins TRBV7-2 and TRBJ1-4, with D possibly matching TRBD1 (5 bases). This CDR3 contains 17 residues. Trimming removed 4 bases at V and 0 bases at J, with 15 bases between. Looked up from germline, CDR1 is SGHTA and CDR2 is FQGNSA. The CDR3 loop is CASSSGRGVATNEKLFF. CDR3 nucleotide sequence: TGTGCCAGCAGCTCGGGGAGGGGCGTTGCAACTAATGAAAAACTGTTTTTT.

J is TRBJ2-3 and V is TRBV9; no reliable D call. The V gene's germline CDR1 is SGDLS and CDR2 YYNGEE. The CDR3 length is 13 residues. Deletions cut 2 bases from V and 5 bases from J, with 9 bases between. The chain's CDR3 is CASSVVTRDTQYF. The CDR3 region has the DNA TGTGCCAGCAGCGTGGTGACCCGAGATACGCAGTATTTT.

The table lists this clonotype with a count of one. This chain joins TRBV28 and TRBJ2-6; 12 positions match TRBD1. CDR3 length equals 16 residues. V was pared by 10 bases and J by 4 bases, with 8 bases of the junction left unmatched. Germline V CDR1 and CDR2: MDHEN, SYDVKM. CDR3 sequence reads: CAIKGQGAVGANVLTF. The CDR3 nucleotides are TGTGCCATCAAGGGACAGGGGGCGGTAGGGGCCAACGTCCTGACTTTC. Full variable domain (remainder filled in from reference TRBV28 and TRBJ2-6): DVKVTQSSRYLVKRTGEKVFLECVQDMDHENMFWYRQDPGLGLRLIYFSYDVKMKEKGDIPEGYSVSREKKERFSLILESASTNQTSMYLCAIKGQGAVGANVLTFGAGSRLTVL.

This clonotype was observed a handful of times. This chain links TRBV3-1 with TRBJ1-1, with 8 bases lining up with TRBD1. Germline V gives CDR1 LGHDT, CDR2 YNNKEL (reference sequence). V shed 3 bases, J shed 1 base, and the junction held 4 bases outside the gene matches. The CDR3 runs 15 residues. CDR3 protein: CASSQTGTGNTEAFF. DNA of the CDR3: TGTGCCAGCAGCCAGACCGGGACAGGGAACACTGAAGCTTTCTTT.

V gene TRBV7-2 combines with J gene TRBJ2-1; 12 bases line up with TRBD2. The CDR3 totals 17 residues. J gave up 9 bases and V 1 base, and 10 bases lay outside the gene matches. Germline V lookup: CDR1 SGHTA, CDR2 FQGNSA. The CDR3: CASSLVRVTSGSVEQFF. The CDR3 nucleotides read TGTGCCAGCAGCTTAGTTCGCGTGACTAGCGGGAGTGTTGAGCAGTTCTTC.

This chain uses TRBV2 with TRBJ1-1, with 8 bases lining up with TRBD1. Looked up from germline, CDR1 is SNHLY and CDR2 is FYNNEI. The CDR3 covers 17 residues. V trimming: 2 bases; J trimming: 0 bases; junction bases outside the gene matches: 8. CDR3 sequence: CASSETGGNIVNTEAFF. The DNA for the CDR3 is TGTGCCAGCAGTGAAACAGGGGGAAATATTGTGAACACTGAAGCTTTCTTT. The full variable domain, completed using reference TRBV2 and TRBJ1-1, is EPEVTQTPSHQVTQMGQEVILRCVPISNHLYFYWYRQILGQKVEFLVSFYNNEISEKSEIFDDQFSVERPDGSNFTLKIRSTKLEDSAMYFCASSETGGNIVNTEAFFGQGTRLTVV.

This chain uses TRBV10-3 with TRBJ2-7; D tentatively reads TRBD1 or TRBD2 (5 bases each). V was trimmed by 3 bases and J by 0 bases, leaving 12 bases between them. This CDR3 has 15 amino acids. The germline CDR1 and CDR2 sequences are ENHRY and SYGVKD. In DNA, the CDR3 is TGTGCCATCAGTGAAGGGGCGGGTAGCTCCTACGAGCAGTACTTC. This encodes CAISEGAGSSYEQYF.

This chain uses TRBV20-1 with TRBJ2-1, with D possibly TRBD2 on 6 matching bases. Trimming took 3 bases from V and 9 from J, leaving 18 bases between them. This CDR3 spans 14 amino acids. Germline CDR1 DFQATT, CDR2 SNEGSKA (reference sequence). The CDR3, as DNA: TGCAGTGCTAGGGTCCTAAGTGGGGGACTTGAGCAGTTCTTC. It is translated as CSARVLSGGLEQFF.

V gene TRBV3-1 combines with J gene TRBJ2-3; a weak D match, TRBD2 (6 bases). Germline V lookup: CDR1 LGHDT, CDR2 YNNKEL (reference sequence). CDR3 length: 15 residues. The ends were cut back, 5 bases at V and 3 bases at J, with 15 bases in the middle. CDR3: CASSKDGSLTDTQYF. CDR3 in DNA: TGTGCCAGCAGCAAGGACGGGAGCCTAACAGATACGCAGTATTTT.

This clonotype was observed a handful of times. The chain uses TRBV5-4 and TRBJ2-2; the match to TRBD2 covers 9 bases. The CDR3 contains 16 residues. CDR1 SGHNT and CDR2 YYREEE come from the germline V gene (reference sequence). J was trimmed by 4 bases and V by 3 bases; bases with no gene match: 7. CDR3 region: CASSWRSGSGTGELFF. The CDR3 DNA sequence: TGTGCCAGCAGCTGGCGTAGCGGGAGCGGCACCGGGGAGCTGTTTTTT.

This chain joins TRBV5-1 and TRBJ1-5, with D unclear. Germline-derived CDR1 and CDR2 are SGHRS and YFSETQ. The germline V and J ends were trimmed by 2 bases and 6 bases, with 6 bases remaining between them. The CDR3 extends over 12 amino acids. As DNA, the CDR3 is TGCGCCAGCAGCTTATTCGGTCAGCCCCAGCATTTT. As protein: CASSLFGQPQHF.